Shown below are 10 T cell receptor beta chains from a single sample sequenced in a study of blood T cell repertoires in COVID-19 (dated by TCRdb to 2020 to 2021). The method behind the library was the immunoSEQ multiplex PCR assay. TCRdb took over this immuneACCESS table, retaining in-frame rearrangements with V and J assigned. Such tables are incomplete; in checked studies, under half of the missing clones stem from an unresolved V gene, and the remainder is unexplained. The sample table records some 380,000 clones; 90% of these occur just once. 6% to 7.5% of the sample is taken by the ten largest. The sequenced sample consisted of peripheral blood. All receptors come from a man younger than 35 with active or convalescent COVID-19.

V usage is TRBV5-1 and J usage is TRBJ2-2; D gene ambiguous. The germline V and J ends were trimmed by 0 bases and 4 bases, with 13 bases remaining between them. This CDR3 comprises 16 residues. Germline-derived CDR1 and CDR2 are SGHRS and YFSETQ. The CDR3 here is CASSLDRGEITGELFF. For the CDR3, the DNA is TGCGCCAGCAGCTTGGATCGCGGCGAGATCACCGGGGAGCTGTTTTTT.

The chain has TRBV7-8 and TRBJ2-7; 8 nucleotides match TRBD1. Looked up from germline, CDR1 is SGHVS and CDR2 is FQNEAQ. Unmatched junction bases numbered 7, after V lost 6 bases and J lost 3 bases. The CDR3 totals 14 residues. The CDR3 nucleotides are TGTGCCAGCAGACCTCGGGACAGGAACTACGAGCAGTACTTC. Residues: CASRPRDRNYEQYF.

The V gene is TRBV28, the J gene TRBJ1-5, with D possibly matching TRBD1 (5 bases). CDR1 and CDR2 (germline): MDHEN, SYDVKM. Between the trimmed V and J ends, which lost 3 bases and 2 bases, there was a span of 14 bases. This CDR3 contains 16 residues. The CDR3: CASSLAGPGGNQPQHF. The CDR3 DNA follows: TGTGCCAGCAGTTTGGCCGGGCCGGGGGGCAATCAGCCCCAGCATTTT.

This clone turned up a few times. The rearrangement uses TRBV5-1 and TRBJ1-1; D is perhaps TRBD1 (5 bases). The CDR3 covers 15 residues. The ends were cut back, 4 bases at V and 5 bases at J, with 18 bases in the middle. Germline assignment: CDR1 SGHRS and CDR2 YFSETQ. The CDR3 nucleotides are TGCGCCAGCAGCCCGGAGGGCAGGTGGGGGACTGAAGCTTTCTTT. Protein sequence: CASSPEGRWGTEAFF.

This sequence joins TRBV9 and TRBJ2-1, with TRBD1 matching over 7 bases. Germline-derived CDR1 and CDR2 are SGDLS and YYNGEE. This CDR3 spans 15 amino acids. The V segment lost 2 bases and the J segment 9 bases; nucleotides outside the gene matches: 11. CDR3 sequence reads: CASSVGRGSFTEQFF. CDR3 nucleotide sequence: TGTGCCAGCAGCGTTGGCAGGGGGTCCTTTACTGAGCAGTTCTTC. The full variable domain, its missing parts supplied by reference TRBV9 and TRBJ2-1, is DSGVTQTPKHLITATGQRVTLRCSPRSGDLSVYWYQQSLDQGLQFLIQYYNGEERAKGNILERFSAQQFPDLHSELNLSSLELGDSALYFCASSVGRGSFTEQFFGPGTRLTVL.

This clone is a singleton in its sample. The J gene is TRBJ2-1, the V gene TRBV12-5, with TRBD2 identical over 12 bases. The V segment lost 1 base and the J segment 6 bases; nucleotides outside the gene matches: 1. Germline V gene sequence: CDR1 LGHNT, CDR2 FRNRAP. The CDR3 is 15 amino acids. The CDR3 here is CASGLGTSGINEQFF. CDR3 bases: TGTGCTAGTGGTTTGGGGACTAGCGGGATCAATGAGCAGTTCTTC.

This sequence joins TRBV15 and TRBJ1-2, with D possibly being TRBD1 (5 bases). Germline CDR1 reads LNHNV; CDR2 reads YYDKDF (reference sequence). Trimming cost V 7 bases and J 4 bases, with 13 bases left between them. The CDR3 runs to 13 residues. The CDR3: CATTGKSSYGYTF. In nucleotides, the CDR3 is TGTGCCACCACAGGGAAGTCAAGCTATGGCTACACCTTC.

The chain employs TRBV28 and TRBJ2-7, with TRBD1 matching over 10 bases. With 5 bases clipped from V and 5 bases from J, the junction kept 15 bases outside the gene matches. This CDR3 region has 17 residues. Germline assignment: CDR1 MDHEN and CDR2 SYDVKM. CDR3 region: CASSRYTGTGVPHEQYF. Written as DNA, the CDR3 is TGTGCCAGCAGTCGATATACCGGGACAGGGGTCCCCCACGAGCAGTACTTC.

The chain is built from TRBV2 and TRBJ1-6; D remains unclear. CDR3 length equals 18 residues. V was shortened by 2 bases and J by 1 base, with 15 bases between the two germline ends. Germline V gene data show CDR1 as SNHLY and CDR2 as FYNNEI. CDR3 coding DNA: TGTGCCAGCAGTGAATTTATTAAGGGAGGGTCCTATAATTCACCCCTCCACTTT. Its translation is CASSEFIKGGSYNSPLHF.

The CDR3 nucleotides are TGTGCCACCAGCAGATTCTCCAACACCAGGGCAAGCACAGATACGCAGTATTTT. Amino acid sequence: CATSRFSNTRASTDTQYF. This chain connects TRBV15 to TRBJ2-3, with D perhaps TRBD1 (5 bases). This CDR3 comprises 18 residues. Germline V gene lookup returns CDR1 LNHNV and CDR2 YYDKDF (reference sequence). V was clipped by 2 bases and J by 0 bases, with 18 bases between them.